The sequence of this T cell receptor (beta chain) was determined in a study of metastatic and nonmetastatic thyroid tumors. Germline V lookup: CDR1 DFQATT, CDR2 SNEGSKA (reference sequence). The CDR3 spans 15 residues. The V end lost 5 bases, the J end lost 0 bases, and 11 bases lay between the germline ends. Every patient underwent thyroid surgery untreated. TCRdb re-called clones via MiXCR from the PCR reads. The table lists about 20,000 clones, nearly 25% of them singletons. The receptor was isolated from a female donor with papillary thyroid cancer or a benign thyroid nodule (not recorded which). Some clones in this sample may be carry-over from other donors' samples. This chain connects TRBV20-1 to TRBJ2-6; D uncertain. The sample was tumor tissue. The CDR3 here is CSARMSSSGANVLTF. The CDR3, as DNA: TGCAGTGCTCGGATGTCTAGCTCTGGGGCCAACGTCCTGACTTTC.